This T cell receptor beta chain was retrieved from a study of CD8 T cells in Susac syndrome. CDR1 is DFQATT, CDR2 SNEGSKA, per germline (reference sequence). This CDR3 comprises 13 residues. V gave up 0 bases and J gave up 3 bases, with 9 bases separating them. With random hexamers, 0.5 to 1 ug RNA was reverse transcribed. TCRdb recomputed calls from the immunoSEQ multiplex PCR reads with MiXCR, one row per CDR3 protein. The data hold some 300,000 distinct CDR3 sequences, with 70% to 90% observed a single time. Sequenced: CD8+ T cells from PBMCs. The gene calls are TRBV20-1 and TRBJ2-7; D not certain. The source is a human donor with multiple sclerosis. The CDR3 region has the DNA TGCAGTGCTAGAGATCTTGACTTCTACGAGCAGTACTTC. Amino acid sequence: CSARDLDFYEQYF.